This TCR beta chain stems from a study of T cell responses to AZD1222 COVID-19 vaccine. Study-level points and caveats: Vaccination with two AZD1222 doses was followed by a rise in Spike-specific TCR breadth and depth.

Repertoires were generated with immunoSEQ multiplex PCR, while TCRdb's copy carries only in-frame clones and drops some. Of around 110,000 clones detected, 92% appear once; the ten largest clones hold around 1.7%. On this clone: Its antigen is not known.

Germline lookup yields CDR1 SGHRS and CDR2 YFSETQ. The CDR3 extends over 17 amino acids. The V segment lost 1 base and the J segment 1 base; nucleotides outside the gene matches: 4. The TCR sequence derives from an adult in good health. The V call is TRBV5-1, the J call TRBJ2-3, with TRBD2 matching over 12 bases. The sample in question was peripheral blood, obtained on day 0 of AZD1222 vaccination. CDR3: CASSLSLAGGGTDTQYF. The CDR3 coding sequence is TGCGCCAGCAGCTTGTCACTAGCGGGGGGCGGCACAGATACGCAGTATTTT.